The clone carrying this T cell receptor beta chain was recorded many times. The CDR3 consists of 14 residues. V shed 6 bases and J 9 bases; nucleotides not matched to a gene: 9. The germline CDR1 and CDR2 sequences are LGHNA and YNFKEQ. TCRdb redid the calling of the RT-PCR reads with MiXCR, one entry per CDR3 protein. The top ten clones hold roughly 3.9% of a sample with about 700,000 distinct CDR3 sequences, approximately 15% of them seen once. The sample comprised memory CD4+ T cells from blood. The TCR originated in a female donor in good health, serving as a healthy control. The J gene is TRBJ2-1, the V gene TRBV4-2; TRBD1 matches at 9 bases. CDR3 in amino acids: CASRPGTGIGEQFF. Here the CDR3 DNA reads TGTGCCAGCAGGCCCGGGACAGGGATAGGTGAGCAGTTCTTC.